Listed below are T cell receptor beta chains from one sample, sequenced in a study of type 1 regulatory T cells. Their antigens are not known. TCRdb redid the calling of the reads with MiXCR, one entry per CDR3 protein. The sample has about 68,000 distinct CDR3 sequences; 50% to 70% are singletons. What was sequenced was cultured T cells, either the whole culture or a sorted T cell fraction (not recorded which). These receptors originate from a human donor in good health. Both conserved end residues are part of each CDR3. D genes are given only for firm matches. Expanded clones get a size class; other rows say once, few or many, or leave the size out.

TRBV5-1,TRBJ2-5,NA,NA,TGCGCCAGCAGCTTGTTGGTCTGGGAGACCCAGTACTTC,CASSLLVWETQYF
TRBV6-8,TRBJ2-7,NA,TRBD2,TGTGCCAGCAGTCCCCGGGTAGCGGGAGGGCCTCACGAGCAGTACTTC,CASSPRVAGGPHEQYF
TRBV7-9,TRBJ2-7,NA,TRBD2,TGTGCCAGCAGCTTAGCGGGACTAGCGGGAGGAAGCTCCTACGAGCAGTACTTC,CASSLAGLAGGSSYEQYF
TRBV11-2,TRBJ2-1,NA,TRBD1,TGTGCCAGCAGTTTCCGGGACAGCTACAATGAGCAGTTCTTC,CASSFRDSYNEQFF
TRBV12-3/TRBV12-4,TRBJ2-1,few,TRBD1,TGTGCCAGCAGTTTCATGGGACAGGGGGCGTTTTATGAGCAGTTCTTC,CASSFMGQGAFYEQFF
TRBV18,TRBJ2-7,NA,TRBD2,TGTGCCAGCTCACGGGATGACTTAGCTAGCGGGGGACAGTACTTC,CASSRDDLASGGQYF
TRBV7-2,TRBJ1-2,NA,TRBD1,TGTGCCAGCAGCCGGCCGGACAGGGGCTATGGCTACACCTTC,CASSRPDRGYGYTF
TRBV3-1,TRBJ1-1,NA,NA,TGTGCCAGCAGCCAAGTGGGTGAAGCTTTCTTT,CASSQVGEAFF
TRBV2,TRBJ1-2,NA,NA,TGTGCCAGCACGCAGGGGTACGGCTACACCTTC,CASTQGYGYTF
TRBV29-1,TRBJ2-1,NA,NA,TGCAGCGGGAGGGACCGCGGAGCTATCAATGAGCAGTTCTTC,CSGRDRGAINEQFF
TRBV18,TRBJ1-1,NA,NA,TGTGCCAGCTCACCAAGAGGGGCTGAAGCTTTCTTT,CASSPRGAEAFF
TRBV5-1,TRBJ2-5,NA,TRBD2,TGCGCCAGCAGCTATCGGACTAGCGGGAGTGGAGAGACCCAGTACTTC,CASSYRTSGSGETQYF
TRBV7-9,TRBJ2-7,once,TRBD2,TGTGCCAGCAGCACAAGAGGACTAGCGGGAGGTATTCCCTACGAGCAGTACTTC,CASSTRGLAGGIPYEQYF
TRBV3-1,TRBJ2-7,NA,TRBD1,TGTGCCAGCAGCCTTACTTCGCCAGGGAGACAGGGGGCCTACGAGCAGTACTTC,CASSLTSPGRQGAYEQYF
TRBV7-7,TRBJ2-5,NA,NA,TGTGCCAGCAGCTTAGTCGGAGGGGCCCAAGAGACCCAGTACTTC,CASSLVGGAQETQYF
TRBV12-3/TRBV12-4,TRBJ1-1,NA,NA,TGTGCCAGCGGGCTAGGCGGGGGGGTGAATACTGAAGCTTTCTTT,CASGLGGGVNTEAFF
TRBV20-1,TRBJ2-4,NA,TRBD1,TGCAGTGCTGGAGGGGGGACAGGGAAAAACATTCAGTACTTC,CSAGGGTGKNIQYF
TRBV20-1,TRBJ2-2,NA,TRBD2,TGCAGTGCTATTTCTAGCGGGAGGGCCCCCGGGGAGCTGTTTTTT,CSAISSGRAPGELFF
TRBV2,TRBJ2-2,NA,NA,TGTGCCAGCTACGACGGCAGCGCGAACACCGGGGAGCTGTTTTTT,CASYDGSANTGELFF
TRBV5-1,TRBJ2-3,NA,NA,TGCGCCAGCAGCCTCTCGACAGCACAGGCAGATACGCAGTATTTT,CASSLSTAQADTQYF
TRBV7-2,TRBJ2-7,NA,NA,TGTGCCAGCAGATCAGGACCGGAATACGAGCAGTACTTC,CASRSGPEYEQYF
TRBV15,TRBJ2-1,NA,TRBD2,TGTGCCACCAGCAGAGATGACGGGAGGGTAGACAATGAGCAGTTCTTC,CATSRDDGRVDNEQFF
TRBV29-1,TRBJ2-7,NA,TRBD1,TGCAGCGTCGTCCCTGACAGGGGAACCTACGAGCAGTACTTC,CSVVPDRGTYEQYF
TRBV7-9,TRBJ2-7,NA,TRBD1,TGTGCCAGCAGCTCGCCGAGGGGACAGGCCTACGAGCAGTACTTC,CASSSPRGQAYEQYF
TRBV7-2,TRBJ2-1,NA,TRBD2,TGTGCTAGCAGTCAAAGTAGCGGGGGGTCGTTGGATGAGCAGTTCTTC,CASSQSSGGSLDEQFF
TRBV20-1,TRBJ1-1,NA,NA,TGCAGTGCTAGAGATTCGCGTTTCGTGAACACTGAAGCTTTCTTT,CSARDSRFVNTEAFF
TRBV3-1,TRBJ2-7,NA,NA,TGTGCCAGCAGCCAAAGTTTTGGCTCCTACGAGCAGTACTTC,CASSQSFGSYEQYF
TRBV11-3,TRBJ2-1,few,NA,TGTGCCAGCAGCTTAAGACCCGGAGGGCCAGGCAATGAGCAGTTCTTC,CASSLRPGGPGNEQFF
TRBV28,TRBJ2-5,once,NA,TGTGCCAGCAGCAGCCGCCCTCCTCGAGAGACCCAGTACTTC,CASSSRPPRETQYF
TRBV7-9,TRBJ2-3,NA,NA,TGTGCCAGCAGCTCCCCGTCGGGGTTGACAGATACGCAGTATTTT,CASSSPSGLTDTQYF
TRBV7-2,TRBJ2-1,NA,NA,TGTGCCAGCAGCCCTTACGATAGCGGAAGGACCTACAATGAGCAGTTCTTC,CASSPYDSGRTYNEQFF
TRBV12-3/TRBV12-4,TRBJ2-5,NA,NA,TGTGCCAGCAGTTTGGTCTTCCAAGAGACCCAGTACTTC,CASSLVFQETQYF
TRBV6-6,TRBJ2-2,NA,TRBD2,TGTGCCAGCAGTGGACTAGCGGGAATCACCGGGGAGCTGTTTTTT,CASSGLAGITGELFF
TRBV7-3,TRBJ2-1,NA,NA,TGTGCCAGCAGCTTCGGCGGTTCCTACAATGAGCAGTTCTTC,CASSFGGSYNEQFF
TRBV5-4,TRBJ1-5,NA,NA,TGTGCCAGCAGCGCGATGGGGGCAGGACAGCCCCAGCATTTT,CASSAMGAGQPQHF
TRBV24-1,TRBJ2-4,NA,TRBD1,TGTGCCACCAGTGACAGCATTGGACAGGGGGTTCAGTACTTC,CATSDSIGQGVQYF
TRBV10-3,TRBJ1-5,medium-sized,NA,TGTGCCATCAGTACTGGGGGTGGCAATCAGCCCCAGCATTTT,CAISTGGGNQPQHF
TRBV5-5,TRBJ2-2,NA,TRBD1,TGTGCCAGCAGCTGGCAGGGGGCGGCCGGGGAGCTGTTTTTT,CASSWQGAAGELFF
TRBV6-1,TRBJ2-1,few,TRBD2,TGTGCCAGCAGTGTCGCGACTAGCGGGACCTACTTC,CASSVATSGTYF
TRBV30,TRBJ2-7,NA,NA,TGTGCCTGGAGTGTGCAGGGTCGGGTGTACGAGCAGTACTTC,CAWSVQGRVYEQYF
TRBV20-1,TRBJ2-3,few,TRBD1,TGCAGTGCCGGACAGGGGGCAACAGATACGCAGTATTTT,CSAGQGATDTQYF
TRBV20-1,TRBJ2-5,NA,NA,TGCAGTGCTAGTCAGGGAATTGTATTCGAGACCCAGTACTTC,CSASQGIVFETQYF
TRBV3-1,TRBJ2-7,NA,NA,TGTGCCAGCAGCCCAGACGCGTCCTACGAGCAGTACTTC,CASSPDASYEQYF
TRBV19,TRBJ2-1,once,NA,TGTGCCGCCGGGCTAGCACCGAACAATGAGCAGTTCTTC,CAAGLAPNNEQFF
TRBV20-1,TRBJ1-5,once,NA,TGCAGTGCTACAAGGATTAACAATGATCAGCCCCAGCATTTT,CSATRINNDQPQHF
TRBV28,TRBJ1-5,NA,NA,TGTGCCAGCAATAGAGGGGAAGGCGATAACGAGGGCTATAGCAATCAGCCCCAGCATTTT,CASNRGEGDNEGYSNQPQHF
TRBV12-3/TRBV12-4,TRBJ1-2,NA,NA,TGTGCCAGCAGAACTCACAGGGAAGATAACTATGGCTACACCTTC,CASRTHREDNYGYTF
TRBV20-1,TRBJ2-1,NA,TRBD2,TGCAGTGCTACCGGGACTAGGTATTTGGGGAAGCAGTTCTTC,CSATGTRYLGKQFF
TRBV5-1,TRBJ2-3,NA,NA,TGCGCCAGCGCGATGGGGGGTAGCACAGATACGCAGTATTTT,CASAMGGSTDTQYF
TRBV20-1,TRBJ1-1,NA,TRBD1,TGCAGTGCCGGCCGGGGGCAGGGGGTAGGTGAAGCTTTCTTT,CSAGRGQGVGEAFF
TRBV11-1,TRBJ2-5,NA,TRBD1,TGTGCCAGCAGCCCCGGGACAGGGTCCGGGGAGACCCAGTACTTC,CASSPGTGSGETQYF
TRBV6-2/TRBV6-3,TRBJ1-5,NA,NA,TGTGCCAGCAGTTACTCGGCTCCAAATCAGCCCCAGCATTTT,CASSYSAPNQPQHF
TRBV5-5,TRBJ2-1,NA,NA,TGTGCCAGCAGCTTGGGCCATGGAGGGGGTTACAATGAGCAGTTCTTC,CASSLGHGGGYNEQFF
TRBV5-1,TRBJ2-3,NA,TRBD2,TGCGCCAGCAGCTTAGGGACTAGCGATCGGGATACGCAGTATTTT,CASSLGTSDRDTQYF
TRBV11-1,TRBJ2-2,NA,NA,TGTGCCAGCAGCTTAGGACCGCACCTCGCGAACACCGGGGAGCTGTTTTTT,CASSLGPHLANTGELFF
TRBV12-3/TRBV12-4,TRBJ2-3,NA,TRBD2,TGTGCCAGCAGTTTCGGGACTAGCGGGAGTGGGGATACGCAGTATTTT,CASSFGTSGSGDTQYF
TRBV6-4,TRBJ2-1,NA,TRBD2,TGTGCCAGCAGTCCTAGGCAGGGAGGGAACTACAATGAGCAGTTCTTC,CASSPRQGGNYNEQFF
TRBV5-1,TRBJ2-7,NA,NA,TGCGCCAGCAGCTTGGACACAGGGAAAGTCCACGAGCAGTACTTC,CASSLDTGKVHEQYF
TRBV3-1,TRBJ2-7,many,TRBD1,TGTGCCAGCAGTCAACAGGGGGCCCATGGGGAGCAGTACTTC,CASSQQGAHGEQYF
TRBV4-2,TRBJ1-5,few,NA,TGTGCCAGCAGCCAAGATCCGGATCAGCCCCAGCATTTT,CASSQDPDQPQHF